This TCR beta chain is from a study of beta chain features in type 1 diabetes listed by TCRdb under 2018. For the study in its entirety: Mean age, gender distribution, total cell number and subset yield did not differ between patients and healthy donors. A total of 90 million to 120 million sorted cells were examined across all samples, and a strong correlation was observed between cell number per subset and RNA yield. In the study, recently diagnosed type 1 diabetes patients and matched healthy donors were compared on the TCRB repertoires of their sorted circulating CD4+ T cell subsets. Regulatory and stem cell-like memory subsets were obtained from only 8 patients and roughly 8 healthy donors, while naive and central memory subsets were obtained from all 28 donors.

A word on this clone: Its antigen has not been determined. No base quality information exists; no much larger clone differs at one position.

A single peripheral blood draw of around 120 mL on average was collected from each donor into heparinised tubes. A BD FACSAria II and a panel including CD45RO, CCR7, CD25, CD127, CD95 and CD27 were used to sort naive, central memory, regulatory and stem cell-like memory CD4+ T cells. Purity was above 95% for every sorted population. PBMCs were isolated right away by Lymphoprep density gradient centrifugation and were stained directly, without culture. So that batch effects would be minimized, each experiment stained and sorted samples in pairs, pairing one healthy donor with one patient. The CDR3 measures 15 amino acids from cysteine to phenylalanine. CDR3 DNA is the only sequence kept; it has 45 bases, read in frame from the first base. Trimmed from V: 0 bases; trimmed from J: 4 bases; junction bases lacking a gene match: 2. Per the germline V gene (reference sequence), LNHNV is the CDR1 and YYDKDF is the CDR2.

Results and caveats for the whole study, not just this receptor: Because cDNA was sequenced instead of genomic DNA, activated cells with high expression could be over-represented, although the groups did not differ in activation or CD3 levels. A moderate but significant shortening of TCRB CDR3 length was observed in type 1 diabetes patients in all four CD4+ subsets. Naive, central memory and regulatory TCRB repertoires appeared to be more alike among patients than among healthy donors. Fewer insertions and more nucleotide deletions at VDJ recombination sites were observed in patients with type 1 diabetes, implying thymic rearrangement abnormalities. Shorter templates might be favored by PCR, yet because patient and control samples were amplified and corrected together, any such skew would affect both groups equally. Because small numbers of individuals were included in the HLA sub-analyses, any influence of HLA type on TCRB rearrangement was left unresolved.

The High Capacity cDNA Reverse Transcription Kit was used to reverse transcribe all of the isolated RNA, meaning that expressed TCRB transcripts were what got sequenced. Naive, central memory and regulatory T cell samples underwent deep immunoSEQ sequencing, averaging around 4 million total reads per sample. Sorted cells were lysed in RLT buffer, and RNA was extracted using DNase-treated RNeasy Micro or Mini kits according to cell number. To prevent cross-contamination, every cell subset was processed on its own, while patient and healthy donor samples were processed together. TCRB sequences were amplified from cDNA with the immunoSEQ multiplex PCR, producing 87-bp fragments spanning the CDR3 region. Sequencing of the amplicons was done on the Illumina HiSeq platform. The authors' pipeline ran thus. Synthetic template baselines were used to correct PCR bias computationally, reads within Hamming distance 2 were collapsed together, and singletons that could not be merged were discarded. Reads were aligned against IMGT so that V, D and J genes, CDR3 length and insertions or deletions at six rearrangement sites could be assigned. Within each subset, clonotype counts were normalized to the number of sorted cells before true diversity and Gini coefficients were calculated with the tcR R package. The overlap coefficient, calculated on TCRB nucleotide sequences, was used to quantify repertoire sharing. Out-of-frame TCRB sequences from naive cells were analyzed to stand in for the pre-selection repertoire. TCRdb limited this immuneACCESS table to in-frame rearrangements with V and J called. A share of clones is missing; checked studies link under half to unresolved V genes, and the rest is unexplained. That table gives V, J and clone size, and the DNA gave D and trimming. The sample table contains more than 550,000 clones; only one count was recorded for over 11% of them. The leading ten clones occupy 0.03% to 0.045% of the sample.

The source is a man aged 18 to 30 with type 1 diabetes. Specimen: naive CD4+ T cells from blood. The sample's cell subset or site label, decoded: true naive CD4+ T cells. The rearranged segments are TRBV15 and TRBJ2-5, with 10 bases matching TRBD1. The DNA sequence is given as TGTGCCACCAGCAGAGAGGACAGGGGGTCAGAGACCCAGTACTTC. Its protein is CATSREDRGSETQYF.